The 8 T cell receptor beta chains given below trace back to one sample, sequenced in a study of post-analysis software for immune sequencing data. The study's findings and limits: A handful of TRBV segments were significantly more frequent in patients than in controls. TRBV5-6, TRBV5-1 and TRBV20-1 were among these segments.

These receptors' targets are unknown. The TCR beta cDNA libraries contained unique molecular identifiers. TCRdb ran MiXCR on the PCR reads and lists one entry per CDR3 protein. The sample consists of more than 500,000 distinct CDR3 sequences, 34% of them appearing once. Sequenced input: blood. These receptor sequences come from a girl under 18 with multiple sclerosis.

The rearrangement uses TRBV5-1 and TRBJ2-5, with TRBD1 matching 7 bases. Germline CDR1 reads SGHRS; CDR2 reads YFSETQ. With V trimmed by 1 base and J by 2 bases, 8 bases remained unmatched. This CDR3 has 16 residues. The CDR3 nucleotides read TGCGCCAGCAGCTTGAGGGGGACAGTTCGACAAGAGACCCAGTACTTC. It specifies CASSLRGTVRQETQYF.

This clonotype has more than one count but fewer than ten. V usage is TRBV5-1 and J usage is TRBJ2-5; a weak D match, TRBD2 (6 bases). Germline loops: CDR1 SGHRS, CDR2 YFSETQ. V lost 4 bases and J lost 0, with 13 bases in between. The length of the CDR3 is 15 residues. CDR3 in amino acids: CASSLRGSYQETQYF. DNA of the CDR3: TGCGCCAGCAGCCTGCGGGGCTCTTACCAAGAGACCCAGTACTTC. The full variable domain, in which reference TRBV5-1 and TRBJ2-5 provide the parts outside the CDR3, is KAGVTQTPRYLIKTRGQQVTLSCSPISGHRSVSWYQQTPGQGLQFLFEYFSETQRNKGNFPGRFSGRQFSNSRSEMNVSTLELGDSALYLCASSLRGSYQETQYFGPGTRLLVL.

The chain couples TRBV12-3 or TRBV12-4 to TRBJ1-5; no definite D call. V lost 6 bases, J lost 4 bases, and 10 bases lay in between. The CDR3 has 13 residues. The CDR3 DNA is TGTGCCAGCAGCGTCCTGGCGAATCAGCCCCAGCATTTT. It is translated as CASSVLANQPQHF.

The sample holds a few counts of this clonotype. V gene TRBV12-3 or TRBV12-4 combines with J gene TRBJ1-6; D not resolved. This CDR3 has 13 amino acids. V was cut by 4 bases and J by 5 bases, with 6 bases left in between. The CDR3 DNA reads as TGTGCCAGCAGTTGGCAGGATAATTCACCCCTCCACTTT. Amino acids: CASSWQDNSPLHF.

The CDR3 coding sequence is TGCAGCGTGGGGGGGGGTGACAGAAGCTCCTACGAGCAGTACGTC. Encoded protein: CSVGGGDRSSYEQYV. The rearrangement uses TRBV29-1 and TRBJ2-7; 7 bases map to TRBD2. CDR3 length equals 15 residues. From germline, CDR1 is SQVTM and CDR2 ANQGSEA. V shed 6 bases and J 0 bases; nucleotides not matched to a gene: 11.

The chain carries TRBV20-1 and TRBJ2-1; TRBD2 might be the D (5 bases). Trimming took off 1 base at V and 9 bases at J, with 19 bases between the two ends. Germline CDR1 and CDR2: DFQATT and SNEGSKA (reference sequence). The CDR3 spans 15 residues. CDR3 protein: CSARASGYGLGEQFF. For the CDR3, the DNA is TGCAGTGCTAGAGCCAGCGGCTATGGTTTGGGTGAGCAGTTCTTC.

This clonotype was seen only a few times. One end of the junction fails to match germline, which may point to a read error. CDR3: CAVSGLGESYEQYF. CDR3 DNA: TGTGCCGTCAGTGGTCTCGGGGAATCCTACGAGCAGTACTTC. V usage is TRBV10-3 and J usage is TRBJ2-7; a weak D match, TRBD2 (5 bases). The CDR3 sequence is 14 residues long. Germline CDR1 ENHRY, CDR2 SYGVKD.

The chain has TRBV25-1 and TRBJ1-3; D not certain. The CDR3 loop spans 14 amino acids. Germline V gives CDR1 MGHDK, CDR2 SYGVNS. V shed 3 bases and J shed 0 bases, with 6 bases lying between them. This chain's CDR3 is CASSETFSGNTIYF. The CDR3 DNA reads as TGTGCCAGCAGTGAGACTTTCTCTGGAAACACCATATATTTT. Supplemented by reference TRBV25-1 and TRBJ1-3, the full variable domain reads EADIYQTPRYLVIGTGKKITLECSQTMGHDKMYWYQQDPGMELHLIHYSYGVNSTEKGDLSSESTVSRIRTEHFPLTLESARPSHTSQYLCASSETFSGNTIYFGEGSWLTVV.